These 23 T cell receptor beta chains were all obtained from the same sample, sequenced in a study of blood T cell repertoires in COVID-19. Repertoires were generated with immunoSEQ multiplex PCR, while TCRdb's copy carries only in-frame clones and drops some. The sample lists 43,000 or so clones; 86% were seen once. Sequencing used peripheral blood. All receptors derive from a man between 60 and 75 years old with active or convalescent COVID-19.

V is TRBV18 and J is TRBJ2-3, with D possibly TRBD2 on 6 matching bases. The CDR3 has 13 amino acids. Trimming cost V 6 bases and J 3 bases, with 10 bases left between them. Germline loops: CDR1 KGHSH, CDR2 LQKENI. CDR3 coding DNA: TGTGCCAGCTCCAGAAGCGGGACAGATACGCAGTATTTT. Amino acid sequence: CASSRSGTDTQYF.

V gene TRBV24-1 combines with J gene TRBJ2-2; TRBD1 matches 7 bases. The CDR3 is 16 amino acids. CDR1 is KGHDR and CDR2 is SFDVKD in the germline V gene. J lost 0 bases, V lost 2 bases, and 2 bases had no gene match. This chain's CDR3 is CATSDSGTANTGELFF. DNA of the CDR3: TGTGCCACCAGTGATTCAGGGACAGCGAACACCGGGGAGCTGTTTTTT.

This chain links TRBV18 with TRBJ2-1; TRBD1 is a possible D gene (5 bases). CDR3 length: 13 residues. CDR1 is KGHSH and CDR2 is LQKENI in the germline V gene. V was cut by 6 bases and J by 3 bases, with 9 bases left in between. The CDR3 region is CASSDSNYNEQFF. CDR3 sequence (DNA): TGTGCCAGCTCCGACAGTAACTACAATGAGCAGTTCTTC.

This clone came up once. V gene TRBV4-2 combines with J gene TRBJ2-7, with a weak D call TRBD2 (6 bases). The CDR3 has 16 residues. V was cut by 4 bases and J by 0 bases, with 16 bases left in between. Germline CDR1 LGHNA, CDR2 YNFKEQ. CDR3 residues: CASSRGIPGSSYEQYF. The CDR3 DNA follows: TGTGCCAGCAGCCGCGGGATACCGGGGAGCTCCTACGAGCAGTACTTC.

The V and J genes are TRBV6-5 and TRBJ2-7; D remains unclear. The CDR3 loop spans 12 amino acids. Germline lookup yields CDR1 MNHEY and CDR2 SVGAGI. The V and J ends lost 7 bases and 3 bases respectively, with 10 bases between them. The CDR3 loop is CASNEPRYEQYF. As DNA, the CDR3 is TGTGCCAGCAACGAACCGCGCTACGAGCAGTACTTC.

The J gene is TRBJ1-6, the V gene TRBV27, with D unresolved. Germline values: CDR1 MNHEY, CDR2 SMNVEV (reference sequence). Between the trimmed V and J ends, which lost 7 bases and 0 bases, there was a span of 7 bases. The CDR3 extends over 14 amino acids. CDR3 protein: CASTTSSYNSPLHF. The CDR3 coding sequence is TGTGCCAGCACTACGAGCTCCTATAATTCACCCCTCCACTTT.

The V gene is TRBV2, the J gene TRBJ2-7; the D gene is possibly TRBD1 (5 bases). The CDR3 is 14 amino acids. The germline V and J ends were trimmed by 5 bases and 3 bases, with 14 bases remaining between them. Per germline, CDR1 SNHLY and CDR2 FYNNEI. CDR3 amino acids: CASSPGSLSYEQYF. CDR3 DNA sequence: TGTGCCAGCAGTCCAGGGTCTTTGAGCTACGAGCAGTACTTC.

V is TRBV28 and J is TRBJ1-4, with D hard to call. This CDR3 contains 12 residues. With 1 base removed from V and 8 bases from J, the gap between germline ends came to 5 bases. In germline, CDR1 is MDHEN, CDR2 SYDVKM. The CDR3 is CASSLLAEKLFF. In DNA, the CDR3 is TGTGCCAGCAGTTTATTGGCAGAAAAACTGTTTTTT.

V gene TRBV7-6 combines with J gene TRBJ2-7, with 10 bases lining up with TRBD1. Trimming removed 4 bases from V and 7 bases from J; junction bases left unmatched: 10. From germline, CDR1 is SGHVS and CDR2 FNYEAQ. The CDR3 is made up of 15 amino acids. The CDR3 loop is CASSSWTGGGGEQYF. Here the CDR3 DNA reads TGTGCCAGCAGCTCCTGGACAGGGGGAGGTGGAGAGCAGTACTTC.

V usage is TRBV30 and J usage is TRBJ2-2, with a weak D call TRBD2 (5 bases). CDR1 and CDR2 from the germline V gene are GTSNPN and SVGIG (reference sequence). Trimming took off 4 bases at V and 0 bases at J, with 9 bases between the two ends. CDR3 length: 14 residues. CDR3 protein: CAWKLGANTGELFF. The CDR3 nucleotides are TGTGCCTGGAAGTTGGGAGCGAACACCGGGGAGCTGTTTTTT.

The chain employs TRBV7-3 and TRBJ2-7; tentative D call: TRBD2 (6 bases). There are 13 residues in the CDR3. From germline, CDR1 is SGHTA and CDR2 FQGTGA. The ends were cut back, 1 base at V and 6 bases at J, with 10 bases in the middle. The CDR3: CASSLSLEGEQYF. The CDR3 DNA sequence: TGTGCCAGCAGCTTAAGTTTGGAGGGCGAGCAGTACTTC.

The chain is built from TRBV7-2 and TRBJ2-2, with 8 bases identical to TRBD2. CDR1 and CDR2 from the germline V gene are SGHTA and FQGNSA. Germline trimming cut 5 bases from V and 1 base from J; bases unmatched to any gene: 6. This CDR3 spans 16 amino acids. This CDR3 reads CASSPRLAWNTGELFF. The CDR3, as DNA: TGTGCCAGCAGCCCAAGACTAGCGTGGAACACCGGGGAGCTGTTTTTT.

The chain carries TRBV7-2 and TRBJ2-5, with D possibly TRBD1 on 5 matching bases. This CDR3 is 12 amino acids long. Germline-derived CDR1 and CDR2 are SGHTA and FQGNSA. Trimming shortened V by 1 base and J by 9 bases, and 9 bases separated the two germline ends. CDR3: CASSLGVGAQYF. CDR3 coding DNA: TGTGCCAGCAGCTTAGGGGTAGGGGCCCAGTACTTC.

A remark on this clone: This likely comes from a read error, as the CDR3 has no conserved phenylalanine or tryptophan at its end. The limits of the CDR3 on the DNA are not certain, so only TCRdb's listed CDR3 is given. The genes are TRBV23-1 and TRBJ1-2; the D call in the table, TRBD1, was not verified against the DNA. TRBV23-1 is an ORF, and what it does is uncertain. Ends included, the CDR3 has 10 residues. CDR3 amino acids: CASCRVLLTL.

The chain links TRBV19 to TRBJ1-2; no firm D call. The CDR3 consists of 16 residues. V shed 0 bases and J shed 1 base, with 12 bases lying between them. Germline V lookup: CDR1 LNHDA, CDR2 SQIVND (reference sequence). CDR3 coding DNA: TGTGCCAGTAGTATAGATCGGTTCTGGAGTAACTATGGCTACACCTTC. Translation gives CASSIDRFWSNYGYTF. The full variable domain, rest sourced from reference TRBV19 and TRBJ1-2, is DGGITQSPKYLFRKEGQNVTLSCEQNLNHDAMYWYRQDPGQGLRLIYYSQIVNDFQKGDIAEGYSVSREKKESFPLTVTSAQKNPTAFYLCASSIDRFWSNYGYTFGSGTRLTVV.

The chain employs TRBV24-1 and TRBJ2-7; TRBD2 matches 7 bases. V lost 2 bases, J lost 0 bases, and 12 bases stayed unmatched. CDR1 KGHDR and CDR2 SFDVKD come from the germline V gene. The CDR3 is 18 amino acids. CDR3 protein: CATSDSLSPTGGSYEQYF. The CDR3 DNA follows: TGTGCCACCAGTGATTCCCTAAGCCCAACGGGGGGCTCCTACGAGCAGTACTTC.

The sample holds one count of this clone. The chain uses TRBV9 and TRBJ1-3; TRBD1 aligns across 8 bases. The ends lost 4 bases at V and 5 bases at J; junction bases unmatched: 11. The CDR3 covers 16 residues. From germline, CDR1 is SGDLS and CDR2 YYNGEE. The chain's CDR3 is CASSPRTGSQRNTIYF. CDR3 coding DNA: TGTGCCAGCAGCCCACGGACAGGGTCGCAAAGAAACACCATATATTTT.

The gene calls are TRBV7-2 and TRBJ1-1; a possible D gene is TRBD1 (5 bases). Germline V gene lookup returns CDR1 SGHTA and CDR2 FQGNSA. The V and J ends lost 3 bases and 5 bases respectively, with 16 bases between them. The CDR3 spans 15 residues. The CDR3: CASSFRWAGETEAFF. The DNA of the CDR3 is TGTGCCAGCAGCTTTAGGTGGGCGGGGGAGACTGAAGCTTTCTTT.

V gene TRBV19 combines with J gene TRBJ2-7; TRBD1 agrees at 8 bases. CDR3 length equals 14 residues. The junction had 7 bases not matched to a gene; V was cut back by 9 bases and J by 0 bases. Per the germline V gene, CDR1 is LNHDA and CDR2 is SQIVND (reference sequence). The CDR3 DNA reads TGTGCCAGGCAACAGGGGGAGAGCTCCTACGAGCAGTACTTC. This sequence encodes CARQQGESSYEQYF.

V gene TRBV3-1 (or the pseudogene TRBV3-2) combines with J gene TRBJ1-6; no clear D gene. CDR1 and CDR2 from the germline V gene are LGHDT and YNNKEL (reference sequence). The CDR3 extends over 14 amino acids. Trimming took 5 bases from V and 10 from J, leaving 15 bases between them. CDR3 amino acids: CASSARLVESPLHF. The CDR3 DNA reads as TGTGCCAGCAGCGCCCGTTTGGTAGAATCACCCCTCCACTTT.

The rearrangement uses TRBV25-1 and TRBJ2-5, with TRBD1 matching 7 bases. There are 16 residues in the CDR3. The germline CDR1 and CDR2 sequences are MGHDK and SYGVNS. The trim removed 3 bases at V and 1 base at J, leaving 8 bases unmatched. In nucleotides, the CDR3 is TGTGCCAGCAGTGACGATGGCAGGGGGACCCAAGAGACCCAGTACTTC. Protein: CASSDDGRGTQETQYF.

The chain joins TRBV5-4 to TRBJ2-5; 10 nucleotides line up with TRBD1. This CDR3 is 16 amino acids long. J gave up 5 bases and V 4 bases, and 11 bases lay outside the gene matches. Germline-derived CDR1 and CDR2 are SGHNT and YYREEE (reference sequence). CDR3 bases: TGTGCCAGCAGCACACATCCGGGACAGGGGTCTGAGACCCAGTACTTC. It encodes CASSTHPGQGSETQYF. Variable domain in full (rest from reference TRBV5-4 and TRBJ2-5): ETGVTQSPTHLIKTRGQQVTLRCSSQSGHNTVSWYQQALGQGPQFIFQYYREEENGRGNFPPRFSGLQFPNYSSELNVNALELDDSALYLCASSTHPGQGSETQYFGPGTRLLVL.

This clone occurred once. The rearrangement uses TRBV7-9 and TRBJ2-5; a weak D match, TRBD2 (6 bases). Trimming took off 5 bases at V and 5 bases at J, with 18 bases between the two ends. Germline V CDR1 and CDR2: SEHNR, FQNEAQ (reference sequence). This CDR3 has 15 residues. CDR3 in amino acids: CASSRQGGELETQYF. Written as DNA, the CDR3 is TGTGCCAGCAGCCGACAAGGCGGGGAGCTGGAGACCCAGTACTTC.